A single sample gave rise to the 14 T cell receptor beta chains below, sequenced in a study of cytomegalovirus exposure and HLA in healthy donors. 13 Jbeta primers and 60 Vbeta primers were used for the PCR. Sequencing used immunoSEQ multiplex PCR; TCRdb keeps in-frame clones, though not all of them. In the table there are roughly 200,000 clones, roughly 87% of which are singletons. The source material was PBMCs. The receptors were gathered from a man between 50 and 59 years old in good health and CMV-seronegative.

The chain carries TRBV7-2 and TRBJ1-2; 10 positions agree with TRBD1. This CDR3 has 14 amino acids. V lost 5 bases to trimming and J lost 8 bases; unmatched junction nucleotides: 8. Germline CDR1 SGHTA, CDR2 FQGNSA. CDR3 residues: CASSRRQGAEGYTF. CDR3 nucleotide sequence: TGTGCCAGCAGCCGCCGACAGGGGGCGGAAGGCTACACCTTC.

This clone has more than one count but fewer than ten. V is TRBV4-2 and J is TRBJ1-4, with TRBD1 matching 9 bases. The CDR3 has 16 residues. Germline V gene sequence: CDR1 LGHNA, CDR2 YNFKEQ. V trimming: 5 bases; J trimming: 6 bases; junction bases outside the gene matches: 10. CDR3 residues: CASSFTGTGIYEKLFF. CDR3 bases: TGTGCCAGCAGCTTCACCGGGACAGGGATTTATGAAAAACTGTTTTTT.

The rearrangement links TRBV7-3 to TRBJ2-5; 8 bases map to TRBD1. Trimming cost V 5 bases and J 4 bases; bases outside gene matches: 12. The germline CDR1 and CDR2 sequences are SGHTA and FQGTGA. The CDR3 spans 16 residues. CDR3 sequence (DNA): TGTGCCAGCAGCAACGGCCAGGGGGCGAGAGGAGAGACCCAGTACTTC. It codes for CASSNGQGARGETQYF.

The genes are TRBV19 and TRBJ1-2; D is undetermined. The V end was cut by 0 bases, the J end by 4 bases, with 21 bases between. The CDR3 has 18 residues. In germline, CDR1 is LNHDA, CDR2 SQIVND (reference sequence). The CDR3, as DNA: TGTGCCAGTAGTATAGATCTATTGACCCTATCGCAGGCCTATGGCTACACCTTC. Its protein is CASSIDLLTLSQAYGYTF.

This clone was found a few times. CDR3 region: CASSSGLEIDTQYF. CDR3 nucleotide sequence: TGTGCCAGCAGCTCCGGACTAGAGATAGATACGCAGTATTTT. This rearrangement joins TRBV7-3 to TRBJ2-3; 7 nucleotides line up with TRBD2. The CDR3 loop spans 14 amino acids. CDR1 SGHTA and CDR2 FQGTGA come from the germline V gene. The J segment lost 5 bases and the V segment lost 4 bases, leaving 6 bases of the junction unmatched.

This chain connects TRBV5-1 to TRBJ2-7; 8 nucleotides line up with TRBD2. V shed 2 bases and J 6 bases; nucleotides not matched to a gene: 10. The CDR3 length is 15 residues. Germline CDR1 reads SGHRS; CDR2 reads YFSETQ. The DNA of the CDR3 is TGCGCCAGCAGCTTATTAGACGGGGGGGCCGCCGAGCAGTACTTC. Translating it yields CASSLLDGGAAEQYF.

The chain couples TRBV29-1 to TRBJ1-1, with a tentative D call TRBD1 (5 bases). The CDR3 has 12 residues. V was trimmed by 6 bases and J by 8 bases, leaving 16 bases between them. The V gene's germline CDR1 is SQVTM and CDR2 ANQGSEA. The CDR3 nucleotides read TGCAGCGTCGCGGCGGGGACTCTCGAAGCTTTCTTT. It yields the protein CSVAAGTLEAFF.

This clone has a handful of counts. This chain uses TRBV11-2 with TRBJ1-1; TRBD1 might be the D (5 bases). Trimming took off 1 base at V and 0 bases at J, with 6 bases between the two ends. The germline V gene encodes CDR1 SGHAT and CDR2 FQNNGV. The CDR3 extends over 14 amino acids. The CDR3 DNA reads as TGTGCCAGCAGCTTAGGGGGGGTGAACACTGAAGCTTTCTTT. As protein: CASSLGGVNTEAFF.

This clone was seen only a few times. The chain has TRBV7-2 and TRBJ1-5; 7 bases are shared with TRBD1. The CDR3 spans 17 residues. The V gene's germline CDR1 is SGHTA and CDR2 FQGNSA. V lost 1 base and J lost 7; bases outside the gene matches: 13. CDR3 coding DNA: TGTGCCAGCAGCTTAGACGGAGCAGGGGGTTATCACCAGCCCCAGCATTTT. The encoded protein is CASSLDGAGGYHQPQHF. The whole variable domain, remainder taken from reference TRBV7-2 and TRBJ1-5, is GAGVSQSPSNKVTEKGKDVELRCDPISGHTALYWYRQSLGQGLEFLIYFQGNSAPDKSGLPSDRFSAERTGGSVSTLTIQRTQQEDSAVYLCASSLDGAGGYHQPQHFGDGTRLSIL.

This clone was picked up a small number of times. This chain connects TRBV4-2 to TRBJ1-5; D remains unclear. The CDR3 loop spans 15 amino acids. Trimming took 1 base from V and 1 from J, leaving 8 bases between them. The germline V gene encodes CDR1 LGHNA and CDR2 YNFKEQ. The CDR3 nucleotides are TGTGCCAGCAGCCAAGGGGCCACGAGCAATCAGCCCCAGCATTTT. It encodes CASSQGATSNQPQHF.

The CDR3: CASSLDNGGNQPQHF. The CDR3 DNA reads as TGTGCCAGCAGCTTAGATAATGGGGGGAATCAGCCCCAGCATTTT. The V and J genes are TRBV7-2 and TRBJ1-5; TRBD1 is a possible D gene (5 bases). Per the germline V gene, CDR1 is SGHTA and CDR2 is FQGNSA. The CDR3 covers 15 residues. V was cut by 1 base and J by 4 bases, with 11 bases left in between.

Worth noting for this clone: One end of the junction varies from germline; a read error may be responsible. The chain couples TRBV7-7 to TRBJ2-5, with D possibly being TRBD2 (5 bases). Germline CDR1 and CDR2: SSHAT and FNYEAQ (reference sequence). CDR3 length equals 15 residues. The chain's CDR3 is CASSRFGLPEETQYF. In nucleotides, the CDR3 is TGTGCTAGCAGCCGATTCGGACTCCCCGAGGAGACCCAGTACTTC. The variable domain in full, with the rest retrieved from reference TRBV7-7 and TRBJ2-5, is GAGVSQSPRYKVTKRGQDVTLRCDPISSHATLYWYQQALGQGPEFLTYFNYEAQPDKSGLPSDRFSAERPEGSISTLTIQRTEQRDSAMYRCASSRFGLPEETQYFGPGTRLLVL.

The CDR3 is CASSVTGDEQYF. CDR3 sequence (DNA): TGCGCCAGCAGCGTAACAGGGGACGAGCAGTACTTC. The chain is built from TRBV5-1 and TRBJ2-7, with 7 bases matching TRBD1. Germline V gene data show CDR1 as SGHRS and CDR2 as YFSETQ. V dropped 4 bases and J dropped 5; count of bases not matched to a gene: 3. The CDR3 extends over 12 amino acids.

This sequence joins TRBV5-1 and TRBJ2-6; 8 nucleotides match TRBD1. Germline CDR1 and CDR2: SGHRS and YFSETQ. This CDR3 contains 15 residues. With V trimmed by 4 bases and J by 2 bases, 2 bases remained unmatched. The CDR3 DNA reads TGCGCCAGCAGCACGGACAGGGCTGGGGCCAACGTCCTGACTTTC. Translating gives CASSTDRAGANVLTF.